This is a list of T cell receptor beta chains from one sample in a study of blood T cell repertoires in COVID-19. Method: immunoSEQ multiplex PCR; TCRdb's copy keeps in-frame clones and lacks some. Of some 260,000 clones listed, 82% are singletons. The specimen sequenced was peripheral blood. Source of these receptors: an elderly woman with active or convalescent COVID-19. Each CDR3 is given with its conserved first and last residue. Each record gives: D gene, clone size, J gene, V gene, CDR3 protein, CDR3 DNA. A D gene is named only where the DNA matches it firmly. Size values are once, few and many counts, or a class for expanded clones, and some rows have none.

TRBD2 | few | TRBJ2-1 | TRBV29-1 | CSAATDRLAGGNEQFF | TGCAGCGCCGCAACCGATCGACTAGCGGGAGGCAATGAGCAGTTCTTC
TRBD1 | . | TRBJ2-3 | TRBV5-1 | CASSLEGADTQYF | TGCGCCAGCAGCTTGGAGGGGGCGGATACGCAGTATTTT
TRBD1 | . | TRBJ1-2 | TRBV18 | CASSPPSTGEVGYTF | TGTGCCAGCTCACCACCGTCGACAGGGGAAGTTGGCTACACCTTC
. | . | TRBJ1-1 | TRBV5-1 | CASSLGHGRNTEAFF | TGCGCCAGCAGCTTGGGACACGGAAGGAACACTGAAGCTTTCTTT
. | few | TRBJ2-7 | TRBV7-2 | CASSPPQASYEQYF | TGTGCCAGCAGCCCACCACAGGCGTCCTACGAGCAGTACTTC
TRBD2 | . | TRBJ2-7 | TRBV27 | CASIRLAGEARAEQYF | TGTGCCAGCATCCGACTAGCGGGAGAGGCTAGGGCCGAGCAGTACTTC
TRBD1 | . | TRBJ1-6 | TRBV6-1 | CASSESLAGGPSSPLHF | TGTGCCAGCAGTGAAAGTTTGGCAGGGGGCCCGAGTTCACCCCTCCACTTT
TRBD1 | . | TRBJ1-5 | TRBV5-4 | CASSIDRGNQPQHF | TGTGCCAGCAGCATCGACAGGGGAAATCAGCCCCAGCATTTT
TRBD1 | . | TRBJ2-1 | TRBV18 | CASSPPGQGRGNEQFF | TGTGCCAGCTCACCCCCGGGACAGGGTCGAGGCAATGAGCAGTTCTTC
TRBD1 | once | TRBJ1-1 | TRBV13 | CASSGAWDSNTEAFF | TGTGCCAGCAGCGGAGCATGGGACAGTAACACTGAAGCTTTCTTT
. | . | TRBJ1-2 | TRBV6-5 | CATKRDTDYGYTF | TGTGCCACCAAAAGGGACACGGACTATGGCTACACCTTC
TRBD1 | . | TRBJ1-5 | TRBV19 | CASSDRGQRAYQPQHF | TGTGCCAGTAGTGATCGGGGACAGAGAGCTTATCAGCCCCAGCATTTT
. | . | TRBJ2-7 | TRBV20-1 | CSAAWSPEQYF | TGCAGTGCTGCTTGGAGTCCGGAGCAGTACTTC
TRBD1 | . | TRBJ1-4 | TRBV10-1 | CASSDSTGLGEKLFF | TGCGCCAGCAGTGACTCGACAGGGCTCGGTGAAAAACTGTTTTTT
. | . | TRBJ1-6 | TRBV28 | CASSLVRFSYNSPLHF | TGTGCCAGCAGTTTGGTGAGGTTCTCCTATAATTCACCCCTCCACTTT
TRBD2 | . | TRBJ2-1 | TRBV9 | CASSVETSGSEQFF | TGTGCCAGCAGCGTAGAAACTAGCGGGAGTGAACAGTTCTTC
TRBD1 | . | TRBJ2-2 | TRBV28 | CASTRDSGSTGELFF | TGTGCCAGCACTAGGGACAGTGGTTCTACCGGGGAGCTGTTTTTT
. | . | TRBJ1-5 | TRBV5-1 | CASSLGAYSNQPQHF | TGCGCCAGCAGCTTGGGGGCTTATAGCAATCAGCCCCAGCATTTT
TRBD1 | . | TRBJ2-7 | TRBV7-9 | CASSLTGENEQYF | TGTGCCAGCAGCCTTACAGGGGAGAACGAGCAGTACTTC
. | . | TRBJ1-2 | TRBV28 | CASSLVGHGYTF | TGTGCCAGCAGTTTAGTTGGGCATGGCTACACCTTC
. | . | TRBJ1-5 | TRBV6-2/TRBV6-3 | CASSYASGVGNQPQHF | TGTGCCAGCAGTTATGCGTCCGGGGTAGGCAATCAGCCCCAGCATTTT
. | . | TRBJ1-1 | TRBV5-4 | CASSLPTAGLSEAFF | TGTGCCAGCAGCCTGCCCACAGCGGGGCTTTCTGAAGCTTTCTTT
TRBD1 | . | TRBJ1-6 | TRBV3-1/TRBV3-2 | CASSQGQINSPLHF | TGTGCCAGCAGCCAGGGACAGATTAATTCACCCCTCCACTTT
. | . | TRBJ1-5 | TRBV12-3/TRBV12-4 | CASSRSGNQPQHF | TGTGCCAGCAGCCGTTCGGGGAATCAGCCCCAGCATTTT
. | . | TRBJ1-4 | TRBV9 | CASSGGTNEKLFF | TGTGCCAGCAGCGGGGGGACAAATGAAAAACTGTTTTTT
TRBD1 | once | TRBJ2-2 | TRBV2 | CASNGQAGTGELFF | TGTGCCAGCAACGGACAGGCGGGCACCGGGGAGCTGTTTTTT
TRBD1 | . | TRBJ1-1 | TRBV5-1 | CASSLGPGQGKMNTEAFF | TGCGCCAGCAGCTTGGGGCCGGGACAGGGAAAGATGAACACTGAAGCTTTCTTT
TRBD1 | once | TRBJ1-5 | TRBV7-2 | CASSLAPGQGYQPQHF | TGTGCCAGCAGCTTAGCGCCGGGACAGGGATATCAGCCCCAGCATTTT
TRBD1 | . | TRBJ2-7 | TRBV7-8 | CASSPYRDSSYEQYF | TGTGCCAGCAGCCCATACCGGGACAGCTCCTACGAGCAGTACTTC
. | once | TRBJ2-5 | TRBV15 | CATSMNREFSAQYF | TGTGCCACCAGCATGAACAGGGAGTTTTCCGCCCAGTACTTC
TRBD2 | . | TRBJ2-3 | TRBV19 | CASRAAGLAGTDTQYF | TGTGCCAGCCGAGCGGCCGGACTAGCGGGAACTGATACGCAGTATTTT
. | . | TRBJ1-1 | TRBV28 | CASSLQMNTEAFF | TGTGCCAGCAGTTTACAGATGAACACTGAAGCTTTCTTT
TRBD1 | . | TRBJ2-7 | TRBV11-3 | CASSSRDSYEQYF | TGTGCCAGCAGCTCCCGGGACAGCTACGAGCAGTACTTC
. | once | TRBJ2-5 | TRBV19 | CASSMLGGETQYF | TGTGCCAGTAGTATGCTGGGAGGAGAGACCCAGTACTTC
. | . | TRBJ1-5 | TRBV7-9 | CASSLSGRLNQPQHF | TGTGCCAGCAGCCTTAGCGGCAGATTAAATCAGCCCCAGCATTTT
. | . | TRBJ2-5 | TRBV12-3/TRBV12-4 | CASSFPGGTQYF | TGTGCCAGCAGTTTTCCCGGGGGGACCCAGTACTTC
TRBD1 | . | TRBJ1-2 | TRBV4-2 | CASSQGQGNGYTF | TGTGCCAGCAGCCAAGGACAGGGTAATGGCTACACCTTC
. | few | TRBJ1-2 | TRBV9 | CASSAINSQSGYTF | TGTGCCAGCAGCGCGATTAATAGCCAAAGCGGCTACACCTTC
TRBD1 | . | TRBJ2-7 | TRBV28 | CASIPPRGPYEQYF | TGTGCCAGCATCCCCCCCAGGGGGCCCTACGAGCAGTACTTC
. | . | TRBJ1-1 | TRBV15 | CATSRDRQSLNTEAFF | TGTGCCACCAGCAGAGATCGACAGAGCCTGAACACTGAAGCTTTCTTT
. | . | TRBJ1-2 | TRBV10-3 | CAISAGREGYGYTF | TGTGCCATCAGTGCCGGCAGGGAGGGGTATGGCTACACCTTC
. | . | TRBJ1-1 | TRBV5-4 | CASSLEPGGNTEAFF | TGTGCCAGCAGCTTGGAGCCGGGGGGGAACACTGAAGCTTTCTTT
TRBD1 | . | TRBJ1-1 | TRBV2 | CASSEQGEDTEAFF | TGTGCCAGCAGTGAGCAGGGGGAAGACACTGAAGCTTTCTTT
TRBD1 | . | TRBJ1-5 | TRBV7-9 | CASTRTGVGSQHF | TGTGCCAGCACCCGGACAGGGGTGGGTTCCCAGCATTTT
TRBD1 | . | TRBJ1-6 | TRBV19 | CASSTGQGDSPLHF | TGTGCCAGTAGTACCGGACAGGGGGATTCACCCCTCCACTTT
TRBD2 | . | TRBJ2-5 | TRBV6-1 | CASSEGGSSRWETQYF | TGTGCCAGCAGTGAAGGCGGGAGTAGCAGGTGGGAGACCCAGTACTTC
. | . | TRBJ2-1 | TRBV5-1 | CASSSQNGGPNNEQFF | TGCGCCAGCAGCTCCCAAAACGGGGGACCAAACAATGAGCAGTTCTTC
TRBD2 | . | TRBJ2-7 | TRBV7-2 | CASRRNSGGAARYEQYF | TGTGCCAGCAGACGGAATAGCGGGGGGGCCGCCAGGTACGAGCAGTACTTC
TRBD1 | . | TRBJ2-5 | TRBV5-5 | CASSLMGTVQETQYF | TGTGCCAGCAGCTTGATGGGGACAGTCCAAGAGACCCAGTACTTC
. | . | TRBJ2-3 | TRBV6-2/TRBV6-3 | CASSYFTQGGAKADTQYF | TGTGCCAGCAGTTACTTTACCCAGGGGGGAGCGAAGGCAGATACGCAGTATTTT
TRBD2 | . | TRBJ2-3 | TRBV4-1 | CASSQRDGLAANLGTDTQYF | TGCGCCAGCAGTCAGAGGGATGGGCTAGCGGCGAATCTGGGCACAGATACGCAGTATTTT
. | . | TRBJ1-3 | TRBV19 | CASRLWTGSGNTIYF | TGTGCCAGTAGACTGTGGACGGGATCTGGAAACACCATATATTTT
TRBD1 | . | TRBJ2-1 | TRBV3-1/TRBV3-2 | CASSRTGTGGNLGGEQFF | TGTGCCAGCAGCCGAACCGGGACAGGGGGCAACCTCGGGGGTGAGCAGTTCTTC
TRBD1 | . | TRBJ2-3 | TRBV5-1 | CASTQGATADTQYF | TGCGCCAGCACCCAGGGGGCTACGGCAGATACGCAGTATTTT
. | . | TRBJ2-2 | TRBV6-5 | CASRGGATGELFF | TGTGCCAGTCGTGGGGGGGCCACCGGGGAGCTGTTTTTT
TRBD1 | . | TRBJ2-1 | TRBV19 | CASSRDRTDNEQFF | TGTGCCAGTAGCCGGGACAGGACCGACAATGAGCAGTTCTTC
TRBD1 | . | TRBJ1-1 | TRBV7-2 | CASSLYRGNTEAFF | TGTGCCAGCAGCTTATACAGGGGTAACACTGAAGCTTTCTTT
TRBD1 | . | TRBJ1-1 | TRBV27 | CASSPRTGGRVMNTEAFF | TGTGCCAGCAGTCCACGGACAGGCGGGCGTGTAATGAACACTGAAGCTTTCTTT
. | few | TRBJ1-6 | TRBV28 | CASKTGGENSPLHF | TGTGCCAGCAAGACGGGAGGGGAGAATTCACCCCTCCACTTT